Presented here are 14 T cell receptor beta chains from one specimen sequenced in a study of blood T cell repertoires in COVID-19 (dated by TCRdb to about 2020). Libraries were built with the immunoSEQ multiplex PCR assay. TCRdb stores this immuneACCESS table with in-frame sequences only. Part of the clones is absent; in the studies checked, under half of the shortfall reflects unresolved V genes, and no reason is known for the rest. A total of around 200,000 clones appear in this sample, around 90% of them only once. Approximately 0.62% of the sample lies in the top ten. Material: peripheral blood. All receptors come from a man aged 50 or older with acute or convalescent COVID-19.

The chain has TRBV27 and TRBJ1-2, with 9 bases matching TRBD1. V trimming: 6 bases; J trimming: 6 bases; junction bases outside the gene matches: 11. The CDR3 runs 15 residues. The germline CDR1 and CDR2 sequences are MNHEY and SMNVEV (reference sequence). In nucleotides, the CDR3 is TGTGCCAGCAGGAATACACAGGGGGCAGTTAATGGCTACACCTTC. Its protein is CASRNTQGAVNGYTF.

For the CDR3, the DNA is TGTGCCAGCAGTTCAGGACAGGGAGGCTATGGCTACACCTTC. Amino acids: CASSSGQGGYGYTF. The chain is built from TRBV28 and TRBJ1-2; TRBD1 agrees at 8 bases. This CDR3 has 14 residues. V dropped 4 bases and J dropped 4; count of bases not matched to a gene: 5. Germline V gene sequence: CDR1 MDHEN, CDR2 SYDVKM.

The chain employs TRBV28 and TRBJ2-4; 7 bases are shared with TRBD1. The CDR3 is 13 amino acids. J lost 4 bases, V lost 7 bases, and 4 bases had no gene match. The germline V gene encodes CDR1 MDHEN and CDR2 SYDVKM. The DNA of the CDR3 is TGTGCCAGCACCCCGGGACAGAAAAACATTCAGTACTTC. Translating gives CASTPGQKNIQYF.

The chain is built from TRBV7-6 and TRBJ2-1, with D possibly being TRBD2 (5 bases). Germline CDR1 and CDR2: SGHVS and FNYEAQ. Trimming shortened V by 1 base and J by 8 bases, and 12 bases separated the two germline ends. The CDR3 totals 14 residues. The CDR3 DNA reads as TGTGCCAGCAGCTTAGGTCGGGGAATGGATGAGCAGTTCTTC. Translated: CASSLGRGMDEQFF.

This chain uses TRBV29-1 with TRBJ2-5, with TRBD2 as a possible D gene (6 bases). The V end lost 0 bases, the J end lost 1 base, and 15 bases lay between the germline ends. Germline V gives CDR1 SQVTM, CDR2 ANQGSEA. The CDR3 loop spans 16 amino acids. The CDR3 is CSVEDGGAPSQETQYF. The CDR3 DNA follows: TGCAGCGTTGAAGACGGGGGAGCGCCATCCCAAGAGACCCAGTACTTC.

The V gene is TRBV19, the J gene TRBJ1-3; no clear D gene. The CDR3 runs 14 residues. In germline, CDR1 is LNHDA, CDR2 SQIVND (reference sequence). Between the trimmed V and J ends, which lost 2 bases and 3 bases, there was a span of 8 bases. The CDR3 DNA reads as TGTGCCAGTAGTATAAACGGAGGTGGAAACACCATATATTTT. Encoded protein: CASSINGGGNTIYF. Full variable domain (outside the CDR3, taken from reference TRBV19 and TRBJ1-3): DGGITQSPKYLFRKEGQNVTLSCEQNLNHDAMYWYRQDPGQGLRLIYYSQIVNDFQKGDIAEGYSVSREKKESFPLTVTSAQKNPTAFYLCASSINGGGNTIYFGEGSWLTVV.

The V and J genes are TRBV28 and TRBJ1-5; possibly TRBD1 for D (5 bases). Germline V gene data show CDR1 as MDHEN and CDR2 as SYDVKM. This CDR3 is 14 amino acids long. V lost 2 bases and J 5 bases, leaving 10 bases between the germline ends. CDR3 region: CASSLGTGDQPQHF. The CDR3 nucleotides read TGTGCCAGCAGTTTAGGTACGGGGGATCAGCCCCAGCATTTT.

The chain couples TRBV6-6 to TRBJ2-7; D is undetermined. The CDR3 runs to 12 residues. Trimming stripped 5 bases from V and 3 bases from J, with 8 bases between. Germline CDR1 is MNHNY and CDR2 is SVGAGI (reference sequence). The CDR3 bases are TGTGCCAGCAGTCCCCAAATCTACGAGCAGTACTTC. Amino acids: CASSPQIYEQYF.

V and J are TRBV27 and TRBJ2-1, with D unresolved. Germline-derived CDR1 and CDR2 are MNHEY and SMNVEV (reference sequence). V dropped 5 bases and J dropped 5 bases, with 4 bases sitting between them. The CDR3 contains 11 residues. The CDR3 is CASSLNNEQFF. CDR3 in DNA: TGTGCCAGCAGTCTAAACAATGAGCAGTTCTTC.

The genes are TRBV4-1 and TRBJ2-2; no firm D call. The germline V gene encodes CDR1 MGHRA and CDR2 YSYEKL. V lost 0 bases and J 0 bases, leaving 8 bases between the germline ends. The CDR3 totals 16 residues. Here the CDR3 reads CASSQDRTANTGELFF. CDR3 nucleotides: TGCGCCAGCAGCCAAGACAGAACCGCGAACACCGGGGAGCTGTTTTTT.

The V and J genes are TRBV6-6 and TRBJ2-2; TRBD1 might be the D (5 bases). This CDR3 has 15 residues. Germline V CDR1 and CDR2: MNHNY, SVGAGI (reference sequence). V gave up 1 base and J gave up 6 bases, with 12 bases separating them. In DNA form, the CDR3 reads TGTGCCAGCAGTTACTTCCAGGGTATGGCCGGGGAGCTGTTTTTT. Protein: CASSYFQGMAGELFF.

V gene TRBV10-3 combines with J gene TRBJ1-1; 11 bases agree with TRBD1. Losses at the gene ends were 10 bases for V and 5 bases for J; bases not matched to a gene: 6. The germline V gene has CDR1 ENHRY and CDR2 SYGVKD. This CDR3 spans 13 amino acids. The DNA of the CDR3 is TGTGCCACAGGGGGGACAGGGGGGACTGAAGCTTTCTTT. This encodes CATGGTGGTEAFF.

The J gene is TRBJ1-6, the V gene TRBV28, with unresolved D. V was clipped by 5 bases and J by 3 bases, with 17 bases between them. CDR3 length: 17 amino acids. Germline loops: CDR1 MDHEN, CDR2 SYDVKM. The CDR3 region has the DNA TGTGCCAGCAGTCTTCGGACCCGGGGTATCTATAATTCACCCCTCCACTTT. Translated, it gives CASSLRTRGIYNSPLHF. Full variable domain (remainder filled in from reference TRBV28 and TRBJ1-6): DVKVTQSSRYLVKRTGEKVFLECVQDMDHENMFWYRQDPGLGLRLIYFSYDVKMKEKGDIPEGYSVSREKKERFSLILESASTNQTSMYLCASSLRTRGIYNSPLHFGNGTRLTVT.

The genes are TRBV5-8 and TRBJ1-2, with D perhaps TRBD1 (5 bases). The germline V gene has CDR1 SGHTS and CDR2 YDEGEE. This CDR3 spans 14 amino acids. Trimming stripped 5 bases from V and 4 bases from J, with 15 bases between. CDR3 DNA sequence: TGTGCCAGCAGTATGGGGAGGGGAGGCTATGGCTACACCTTC. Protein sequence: CASSMGRGGYGYTF.